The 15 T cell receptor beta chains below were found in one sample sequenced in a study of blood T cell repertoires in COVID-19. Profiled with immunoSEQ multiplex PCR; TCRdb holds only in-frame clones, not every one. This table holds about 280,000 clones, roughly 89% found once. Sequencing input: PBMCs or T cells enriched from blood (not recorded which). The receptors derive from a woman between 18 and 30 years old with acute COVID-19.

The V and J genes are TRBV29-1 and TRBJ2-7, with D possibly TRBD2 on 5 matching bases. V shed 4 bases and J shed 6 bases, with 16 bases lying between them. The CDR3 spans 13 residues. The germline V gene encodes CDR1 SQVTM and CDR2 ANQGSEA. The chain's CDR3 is CSVGWETVGEQYF. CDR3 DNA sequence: TGCAGCGTTGGGTGGGAGACCGTGGGCGAGCAGTACTTC.

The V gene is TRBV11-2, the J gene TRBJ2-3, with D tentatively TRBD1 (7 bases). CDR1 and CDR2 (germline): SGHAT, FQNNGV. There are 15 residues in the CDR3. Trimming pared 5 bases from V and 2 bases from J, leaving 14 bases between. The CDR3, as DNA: TGTGCCAGCAGCCCAGGGGGACTGAACACAGATACGCAGTATTTT. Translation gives CASSPGGLNTDTQYF.

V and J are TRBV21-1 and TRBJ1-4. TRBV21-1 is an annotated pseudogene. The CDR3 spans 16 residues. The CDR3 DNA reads TGTGCCAGCAGCAAAGCGCTGGGAGGGCCTAATGAAAAACTGTTTTTT. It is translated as CASSKALGGPNEKLFF.

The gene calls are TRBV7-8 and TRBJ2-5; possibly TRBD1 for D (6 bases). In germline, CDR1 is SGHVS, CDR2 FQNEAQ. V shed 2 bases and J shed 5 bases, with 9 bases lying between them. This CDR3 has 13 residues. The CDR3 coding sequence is TGTGCCAGCAGCTTAACGAGGGGGGAGACCCAGTACTTC. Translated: CASSLTRGETQYF. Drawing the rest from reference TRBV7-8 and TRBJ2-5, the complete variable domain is GAGVSQSPRYKVAKRGQDVALRCDPISGHVSLFWYQQALGQGPEFLTYFQNEAQLDKSGLPSDRFFAERPEGSVSTLKIQRTQQEDSAVYLCASSLTRGETQYFGPGTRLLVL.

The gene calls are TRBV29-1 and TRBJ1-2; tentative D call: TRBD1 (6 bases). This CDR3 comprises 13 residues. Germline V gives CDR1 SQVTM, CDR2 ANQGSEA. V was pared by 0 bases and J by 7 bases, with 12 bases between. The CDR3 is CSVEETGPGGYTF. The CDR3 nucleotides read TGCAGCGTTGAAGAGACAGGTCCGGGTGGCTACACCTTC.

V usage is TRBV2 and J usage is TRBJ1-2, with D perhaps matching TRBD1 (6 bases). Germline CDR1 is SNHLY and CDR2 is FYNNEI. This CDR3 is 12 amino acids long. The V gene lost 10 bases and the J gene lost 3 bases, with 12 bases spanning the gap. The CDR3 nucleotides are TGTGCCAACAGGGCCGAGGACTATGGCTACACCTTC. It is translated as CANRAEDYGYTF.

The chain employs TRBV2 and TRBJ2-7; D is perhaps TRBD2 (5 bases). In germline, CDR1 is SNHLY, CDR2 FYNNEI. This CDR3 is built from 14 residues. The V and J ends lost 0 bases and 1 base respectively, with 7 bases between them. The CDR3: CASSEARLSYEQYF. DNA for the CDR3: TGTGCCAGCAGTGAAGCCCGACTATCCTACGAGCAGTACTTC.

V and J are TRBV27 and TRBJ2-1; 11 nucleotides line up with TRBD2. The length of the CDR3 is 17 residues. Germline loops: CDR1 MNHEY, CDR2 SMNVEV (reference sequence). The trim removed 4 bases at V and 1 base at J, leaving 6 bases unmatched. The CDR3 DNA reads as TGTGCCAGCAGTTCCGGGACTAGCGGACTTTCCTACAATGAGCAGTTCTTC. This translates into CASSSGTSGLSYNEQFF.

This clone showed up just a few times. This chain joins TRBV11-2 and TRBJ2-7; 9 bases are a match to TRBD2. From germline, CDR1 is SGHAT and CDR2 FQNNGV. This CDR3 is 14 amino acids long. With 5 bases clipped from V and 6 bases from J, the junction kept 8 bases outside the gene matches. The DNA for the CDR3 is TGTGCCAGCAGCCCAAAGGAGACTAGCGGCGAGCAGTACTTC. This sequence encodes CASSPKETSGEQYF. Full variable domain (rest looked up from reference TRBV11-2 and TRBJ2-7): EAGVAQSPRYKIIEKRQSVAFWCNPISGHATLYWYQQILGQGPKLLIQFQNNGVVDDSQLPKDRFSAERLKGVDSTLKIQPAKLEDSAVYLCASSPKETSGEQYFGPGTRLTVT.

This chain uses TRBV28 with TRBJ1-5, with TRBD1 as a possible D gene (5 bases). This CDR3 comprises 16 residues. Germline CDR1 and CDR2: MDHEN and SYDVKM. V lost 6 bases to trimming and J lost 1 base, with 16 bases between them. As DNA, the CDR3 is TGTGCCAGCAGCTCCAGGGAAACAGGCAGCAATCAGCCCCAGCATTTT. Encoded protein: CASSSRETGSNQPQHF.

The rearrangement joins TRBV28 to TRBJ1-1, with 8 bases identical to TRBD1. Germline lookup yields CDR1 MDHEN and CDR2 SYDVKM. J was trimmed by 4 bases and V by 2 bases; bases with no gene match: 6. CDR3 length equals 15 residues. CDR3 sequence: CASSLSRTGSTEAFF. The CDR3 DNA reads TGTGCCAGCAGTTTAAGCCGGACAGGGTCCACTGAAGCTTTCTTT.

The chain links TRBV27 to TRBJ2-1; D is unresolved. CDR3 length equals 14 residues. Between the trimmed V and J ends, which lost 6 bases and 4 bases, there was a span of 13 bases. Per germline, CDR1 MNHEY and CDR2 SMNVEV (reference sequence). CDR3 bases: TGTGCCAGCAGACGACCAACTAATTACAATGAGCAGTTCTTC. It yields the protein CASRRPTNYNEQFF.

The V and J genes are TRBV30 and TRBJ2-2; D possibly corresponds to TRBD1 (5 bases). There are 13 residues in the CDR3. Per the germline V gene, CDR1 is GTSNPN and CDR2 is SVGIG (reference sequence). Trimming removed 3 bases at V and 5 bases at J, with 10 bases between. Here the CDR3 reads CAWRRQGTGELFF. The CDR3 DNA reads TGTGCCTGGAGGAGGCAGGGTACCGGGGAGCTGTTTTTT. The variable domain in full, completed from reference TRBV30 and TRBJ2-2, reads SQTIHQWPATLVQPVGSPLSLECTVEGTSNPNLYWYRQAAGRGLQLLFYSVGIGQISSEVPQNLSASRPQDRQFILSSKKLLLSDSGFYLCAWRRQGTGELFFGEGSRLTVL.

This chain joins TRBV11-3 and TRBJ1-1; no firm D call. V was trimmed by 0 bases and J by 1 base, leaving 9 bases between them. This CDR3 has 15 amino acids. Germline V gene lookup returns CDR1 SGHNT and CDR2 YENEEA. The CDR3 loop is CASSLDGQANTEAFF. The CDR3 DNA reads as TGTGCCAGCAGCTTAGATGGGCAGGCGAACACTGAAGCTTTCTTT.

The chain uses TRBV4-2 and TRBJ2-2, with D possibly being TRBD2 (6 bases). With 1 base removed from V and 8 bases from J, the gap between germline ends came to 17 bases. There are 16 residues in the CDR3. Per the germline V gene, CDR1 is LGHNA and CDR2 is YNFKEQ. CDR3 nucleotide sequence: TGTGCCAGCAGCCAAGTTGGCGGGACCGGAGTTGGGGAGCTGTTTTTT. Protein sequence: CASSQVGGTGVGELFF.